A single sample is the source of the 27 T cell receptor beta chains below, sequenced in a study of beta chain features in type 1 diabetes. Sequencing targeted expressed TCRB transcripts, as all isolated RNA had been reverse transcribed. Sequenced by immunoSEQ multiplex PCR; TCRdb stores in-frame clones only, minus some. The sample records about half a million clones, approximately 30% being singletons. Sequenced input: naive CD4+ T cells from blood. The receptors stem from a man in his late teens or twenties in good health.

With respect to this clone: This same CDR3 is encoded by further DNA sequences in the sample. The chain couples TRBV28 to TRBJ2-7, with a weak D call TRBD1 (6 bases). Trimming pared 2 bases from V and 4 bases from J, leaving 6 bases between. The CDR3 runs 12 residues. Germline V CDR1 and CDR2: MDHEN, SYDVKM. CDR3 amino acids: CASSLQGYEQYF. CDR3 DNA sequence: TGTGCCAGCAGTTTACAGGGGTACGAGCAGTACTTC. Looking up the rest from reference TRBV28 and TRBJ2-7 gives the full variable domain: DVKVTQSSRYLVKRTGEKVFLECVQDMDHENMFWYRQDPGLGLRLIYFSYDVKMKEKGDIPEGYSVSREKKERFSLILESASTNQTSMYLCASSLQGYEQYFGPGTRLTVT.

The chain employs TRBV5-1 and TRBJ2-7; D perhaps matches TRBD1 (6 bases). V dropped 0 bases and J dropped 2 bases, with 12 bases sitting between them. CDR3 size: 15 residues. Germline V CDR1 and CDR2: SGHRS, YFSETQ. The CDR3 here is CASSLGTASAYEQYF. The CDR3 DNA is TGCGCCAGCAGCTTGGGGACAGCTTCCGCCTACGAGCAGTACTTC.

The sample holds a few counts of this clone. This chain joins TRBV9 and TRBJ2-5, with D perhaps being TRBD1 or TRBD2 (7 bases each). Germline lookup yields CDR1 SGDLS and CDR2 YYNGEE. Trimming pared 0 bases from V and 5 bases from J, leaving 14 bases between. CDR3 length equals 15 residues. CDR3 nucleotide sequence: TGTGCCAGCAGCGTAGGAGGAGCGGGACAGGAGACCCAGTACTTC. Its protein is CASSVGGAGQETQYF.

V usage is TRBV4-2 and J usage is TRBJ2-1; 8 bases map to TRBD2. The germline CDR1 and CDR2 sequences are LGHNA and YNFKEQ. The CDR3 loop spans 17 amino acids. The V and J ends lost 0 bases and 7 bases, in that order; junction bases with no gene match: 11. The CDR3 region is CASSQDLGAGGRNEQFF. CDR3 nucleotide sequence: TGTGCCAGCAGCCAAGATCTAGGGGCGGGAGGTAGGAATGAGCAGTTCTTC.

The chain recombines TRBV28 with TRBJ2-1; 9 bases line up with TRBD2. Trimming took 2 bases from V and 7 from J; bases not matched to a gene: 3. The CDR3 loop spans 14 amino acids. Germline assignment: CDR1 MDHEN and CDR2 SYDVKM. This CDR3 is CASSLGGRANEQFF. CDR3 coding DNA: TGTGCCAGCAGTTTAGGCGGGAGGGCAAATGAGCAGTTCTTC.

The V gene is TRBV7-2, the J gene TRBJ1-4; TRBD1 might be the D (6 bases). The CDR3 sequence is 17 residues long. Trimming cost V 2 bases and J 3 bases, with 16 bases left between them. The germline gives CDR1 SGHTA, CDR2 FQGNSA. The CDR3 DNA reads TGTGCCAGCAGCTTAAAGTCAGGGGCGCGGGCTAATGAAAAACTGTTTTTT. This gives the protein CASSLKSGARANEKLFF.

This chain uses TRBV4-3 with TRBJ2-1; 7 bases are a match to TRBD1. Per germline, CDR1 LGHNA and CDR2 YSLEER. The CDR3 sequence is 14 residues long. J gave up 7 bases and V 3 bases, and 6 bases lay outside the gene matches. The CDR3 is CASSHARQGNEQFF. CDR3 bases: TGCGCCAGCAGCCACGCCAGACAGGGAAATGAGCAGTTCTTC.

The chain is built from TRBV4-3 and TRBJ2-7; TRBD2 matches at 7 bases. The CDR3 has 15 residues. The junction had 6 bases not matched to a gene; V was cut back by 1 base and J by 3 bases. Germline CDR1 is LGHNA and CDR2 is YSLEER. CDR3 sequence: CASSQVRLAVYEQYF. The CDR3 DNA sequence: TGCGCCAGCAGCCAAGTCCGGCTAGCGGTCTACGAGCAGTACTTC.

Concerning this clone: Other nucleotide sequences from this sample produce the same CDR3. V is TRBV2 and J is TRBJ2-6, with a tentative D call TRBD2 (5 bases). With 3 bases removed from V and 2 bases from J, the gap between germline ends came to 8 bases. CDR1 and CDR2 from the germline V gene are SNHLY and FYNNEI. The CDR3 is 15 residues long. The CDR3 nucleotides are TGTGCCAGCAGTGAGGAGGTCGCTGGGGCCAACGTCCTGACTTTC. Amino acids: CASSEEVAGANVLTF.

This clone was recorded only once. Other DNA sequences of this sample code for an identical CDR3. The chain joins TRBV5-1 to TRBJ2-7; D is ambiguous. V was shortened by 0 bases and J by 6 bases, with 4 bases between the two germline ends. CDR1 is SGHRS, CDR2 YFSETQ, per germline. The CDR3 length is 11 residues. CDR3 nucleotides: TGCGCCAGCAGCTTGGGCCCCGAGCAGTACTTC. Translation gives CASSLGPEQYF.

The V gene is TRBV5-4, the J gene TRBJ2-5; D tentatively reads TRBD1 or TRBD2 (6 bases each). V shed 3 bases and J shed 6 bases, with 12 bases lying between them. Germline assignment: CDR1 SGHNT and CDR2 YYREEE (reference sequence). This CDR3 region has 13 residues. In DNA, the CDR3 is TGTGCCAGCAGCTGGACGGGGGCAAAGACCCAGTACTTC. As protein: CASSWTGAKTQYF.

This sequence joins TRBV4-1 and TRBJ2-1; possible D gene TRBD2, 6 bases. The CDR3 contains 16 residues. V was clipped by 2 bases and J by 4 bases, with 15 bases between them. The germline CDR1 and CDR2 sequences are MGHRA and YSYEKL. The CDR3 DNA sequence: TGCGCCAGCAGCCAATTTATCGGGGGAATGTACAATGAGCAGTTCTTC. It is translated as CASSQFIGGMYNEQFF.

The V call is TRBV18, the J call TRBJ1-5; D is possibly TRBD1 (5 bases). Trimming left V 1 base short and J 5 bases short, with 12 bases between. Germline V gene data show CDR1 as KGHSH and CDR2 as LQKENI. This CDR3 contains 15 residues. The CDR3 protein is CASSPLGGIDQPQHF. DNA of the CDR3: TGTGCCAGCTCACCACTGGGGGGTATTGATCAGCCCCAGCATTTT.

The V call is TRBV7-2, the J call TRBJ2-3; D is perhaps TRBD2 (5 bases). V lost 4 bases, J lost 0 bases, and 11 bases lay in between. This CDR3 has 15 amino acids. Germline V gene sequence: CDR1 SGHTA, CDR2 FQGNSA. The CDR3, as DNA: TGTGCCAGCAGCTCGAGCGGTACTAGCACAGATACGCAGTATTTT. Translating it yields CASSSSGTSTDTQYF.

As DNA, the CDR3 is TGTGCCACCAGCAGAGATAAGGGGTTTGTTTACCAAGAGACCCAGTACTTC. This codes for CATSRDKGFVYQETQYF. V is TRBV15 and J is TRBJ2-5; a possible D gene is TRBD1 (5 bases). V lost 0 bases and J lost 0, with 14 bases in between. The germline gives CDR1 LNHNV, CDR2 YYDKDF (reference sequence). The CDR3 covers 17 residues.

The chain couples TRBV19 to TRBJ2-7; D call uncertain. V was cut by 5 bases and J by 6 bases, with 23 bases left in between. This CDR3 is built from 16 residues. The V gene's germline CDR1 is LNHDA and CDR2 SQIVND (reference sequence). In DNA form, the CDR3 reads TGTGCCAGTAGTGCTGGTTTTGGAGAGTCCCGGCGCGAGCAGTACTTC. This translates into CASSAGFGESRREQYF.

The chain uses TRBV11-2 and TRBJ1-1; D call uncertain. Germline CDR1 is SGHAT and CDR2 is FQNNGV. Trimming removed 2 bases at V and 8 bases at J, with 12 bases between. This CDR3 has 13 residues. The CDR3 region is CASSLSRPGEAFF. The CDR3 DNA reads TGTGCCAGCAGCTTAAGCAGGCCCGGGGAAGCTTTCTTT. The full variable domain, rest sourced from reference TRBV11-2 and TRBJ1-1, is EAGVAQSPRYKIIEKRQSVAFWCNPISGHATLYWYQQILGQGPKLLIQFQNNGVVDDSQLPKDRFSAERLKGVDSTLKIQPAKLEDSAVYLCASSLSRPGEAFFGQGTRLTVV.

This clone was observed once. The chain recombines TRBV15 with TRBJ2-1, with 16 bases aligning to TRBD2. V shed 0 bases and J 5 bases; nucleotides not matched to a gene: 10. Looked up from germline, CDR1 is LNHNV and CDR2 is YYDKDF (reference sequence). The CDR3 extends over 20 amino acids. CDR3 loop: CATSRDRGLAGGHIDNEQFF. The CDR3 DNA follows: TGTGCCACCAGCAGAGATAGGGGACTAGCGGGAGGGCATATCGACAATGAGCAGTTCTTC.

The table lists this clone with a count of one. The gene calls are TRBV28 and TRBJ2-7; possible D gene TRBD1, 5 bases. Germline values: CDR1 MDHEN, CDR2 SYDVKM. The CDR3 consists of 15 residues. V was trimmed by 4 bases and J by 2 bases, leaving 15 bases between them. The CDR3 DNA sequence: TGTGCCAGCAGTTCCCCCCCCCGACAGCCCTACGAGCAGTACTTC. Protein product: CASSSPPRQPYEQYF.

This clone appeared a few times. CDR3 in DNA: TGCAGCGTTCCCGACAGGGGTAATGAGCAGTTCTTC. This codes for CSVPDRGNEQFF. This chain uses TRBV29-1 with TRBJ2-1, with 8 nucleotides matching TRBD1. Losses at the gene ends were 5 bases for V and 7 bases for J; bases not matched to a gene: 4. The CDR3 is 12 amino acids. Germline assignment: CDR1 SQVTM and CDR2 ANQGSEA.

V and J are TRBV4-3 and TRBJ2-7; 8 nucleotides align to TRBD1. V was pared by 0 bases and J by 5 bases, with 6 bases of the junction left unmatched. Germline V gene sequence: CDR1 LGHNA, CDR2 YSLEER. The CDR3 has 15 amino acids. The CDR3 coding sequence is TGCGCCAGCAGCCAAGATCTTCCGACAGGGGACGAGCAGTACTTC. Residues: CASSQDLPTGDEQYF.

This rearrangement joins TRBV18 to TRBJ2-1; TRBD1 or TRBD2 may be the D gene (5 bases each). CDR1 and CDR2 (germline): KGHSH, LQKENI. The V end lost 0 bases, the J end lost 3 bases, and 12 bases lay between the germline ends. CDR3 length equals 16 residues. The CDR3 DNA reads TGTGCCAGCTCACCACCGGGGGACGTTCGCTACAATGAGCAGTTCTTC. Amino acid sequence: CASSPPGDVRYNEQFF. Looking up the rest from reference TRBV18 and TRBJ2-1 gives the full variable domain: NAGVMQNPRHLVRRRGQEARLRCSPMKGHSHVYWYRQLPEEGLKFMVYLQKENIIDESGMPKERFSAEFPKEGPSILRIQQVVRGDSAAYFCASSPPGDVRYNEQFFGPGTRLTVL.

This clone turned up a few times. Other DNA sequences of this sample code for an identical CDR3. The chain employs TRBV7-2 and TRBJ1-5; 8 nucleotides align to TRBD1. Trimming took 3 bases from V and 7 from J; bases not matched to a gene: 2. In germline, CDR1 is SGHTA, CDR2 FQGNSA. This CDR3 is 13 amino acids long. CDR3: CASSLDRAQPQHF. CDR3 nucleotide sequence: TGTGCCAGCAGCTTGGACAGGGCCCAGCCCCAGCATTTT.

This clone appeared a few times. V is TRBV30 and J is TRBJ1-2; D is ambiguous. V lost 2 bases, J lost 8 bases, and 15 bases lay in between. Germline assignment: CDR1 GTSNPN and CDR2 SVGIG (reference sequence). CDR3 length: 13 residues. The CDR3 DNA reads TGTGCCTGGAGTATTGCAGGAACTGCCGGCTACACCTTC. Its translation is CAWSIAGTAGYTF.

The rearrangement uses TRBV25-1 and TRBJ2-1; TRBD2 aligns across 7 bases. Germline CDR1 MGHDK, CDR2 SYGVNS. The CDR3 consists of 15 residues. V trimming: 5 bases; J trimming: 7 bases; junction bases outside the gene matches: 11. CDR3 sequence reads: CASSPSRTSENEQFF. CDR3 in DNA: TGTGCCAGCAGTCCATCCAGGACTAGTGAGAATGAGCAGTTCTTC.

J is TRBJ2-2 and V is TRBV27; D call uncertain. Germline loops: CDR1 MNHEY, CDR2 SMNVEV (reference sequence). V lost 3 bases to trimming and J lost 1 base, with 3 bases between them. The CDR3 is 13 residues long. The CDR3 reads CASSFQNTGELFF. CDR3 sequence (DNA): TGTGCCAGCAGTTTCCAGAACACCGGGGAGCTGTTTTTT.

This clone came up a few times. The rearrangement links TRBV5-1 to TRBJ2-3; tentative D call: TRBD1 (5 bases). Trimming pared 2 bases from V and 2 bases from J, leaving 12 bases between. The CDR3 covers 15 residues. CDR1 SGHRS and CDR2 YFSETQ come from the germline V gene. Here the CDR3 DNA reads TGCGCCAGCAGCTTAACAGGCACTTTCACAGATACGCAGTATTTT. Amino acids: CASSLTGTFTDTQYF.